This T cell receptor beta chain is drawn from a study of cytomegalovirus exposure and HLA in healthy donors. With 6 bases clipped from V and 7 bases from J, the junction kept 15 bases outside the gene matches. Germline V gene sequence: CDR1 MDHEN, CDR2 SYDVKM. The CDR3 runs 16 residues. This clone turned up a few times. In the PCR, 60 Vbeta and 13 Jbeta primers were used. Sequenced by immunoSEQ multiplex PCR; TCRdb stores in-frame clones only, minus some. The table shows 180,000 or so clones, with 77% occurring only once. The chain employs TRBV28 and TRBJ2-7, with 10 nucleotides matching TRBD2. The sequencing input was PBMCs. The clonotype comes from a man aged 18 to 35 in good health and CMV-seronegative. This chain's CDR3 is CASSRGGSGRRGEQYF. Here the CDR3 DNA reads TGTGCCAGCAGCCGGGGGGGTAGCGGGAGGCGGGGGGAGCAGTACTTC.